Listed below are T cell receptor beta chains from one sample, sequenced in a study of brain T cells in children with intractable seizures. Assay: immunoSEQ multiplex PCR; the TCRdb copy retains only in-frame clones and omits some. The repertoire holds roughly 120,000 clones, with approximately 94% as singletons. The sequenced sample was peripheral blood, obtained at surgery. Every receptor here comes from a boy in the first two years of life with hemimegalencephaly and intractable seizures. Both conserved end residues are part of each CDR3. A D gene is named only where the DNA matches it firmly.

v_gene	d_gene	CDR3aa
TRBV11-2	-	CASSVTTGFQETQYF
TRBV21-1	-	CASRGHSYNSPLHF
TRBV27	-	CASSLRPAFQETQYF
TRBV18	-	CASSPLDSPNYGYTF
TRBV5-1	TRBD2	CASSPGLAGRGSYEQYF
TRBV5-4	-	CASSAPRDPYEQYF
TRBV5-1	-	CASSLGAVTNYGYTF
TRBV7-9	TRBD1	CASSLVSRGTEAFF
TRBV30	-	CAWNLRGGINNSPLHF
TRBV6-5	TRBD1	CASSGQGLYGGYTF
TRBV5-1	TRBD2	CASSWTSDNEQFF
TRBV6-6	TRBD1	CASSYATGSYTF
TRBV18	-	CASSQETQYF
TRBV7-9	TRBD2	CASSGLGLAFSNEQFF
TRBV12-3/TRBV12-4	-	CASTRQMNTEAFF
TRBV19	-	CASSVNRDYGYTF
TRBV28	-	CASRSRVLQGQPQHF
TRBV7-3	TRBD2	CASTAGGSGTDTQYF
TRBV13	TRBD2	CASSLGLAGEFCEQFF
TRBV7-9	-	CASSLQGSPYYNEQFF
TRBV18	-	CASSPTQRSYNSPLHF
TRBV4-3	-	CASSQGSGKAYNEQFF
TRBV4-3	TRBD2	CASSQRAGRRRSTDTQYF
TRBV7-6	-	CASSLGGLAGIYEQYF
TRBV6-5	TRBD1	CASNQGVNEAFF
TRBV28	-	CASTPFHRSRGAYEQYF
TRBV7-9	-	CASSPVSLSYEQYF
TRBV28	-	CASSFTAGVDSSYNSPLHF
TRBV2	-	CASSRDRDTQYF
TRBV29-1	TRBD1	CSVEGRQGIYNEQFF
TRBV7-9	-	CASSLGQYQNTEAFF
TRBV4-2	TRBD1	CASSQTGTGAPGANVLTF
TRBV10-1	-	CASSEGPQLGYGYTF
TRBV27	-	CASSWGGYTGELFF
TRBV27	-	CASSPPVVKGGSGANVLTF
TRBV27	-	CASGQRNSGYTF
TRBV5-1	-	CASSKKLGGPTHNEQFF
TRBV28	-	CASSSRDTSNYGYTF
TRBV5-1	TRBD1	CASSPGQGGEKLFF
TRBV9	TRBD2	CASSPTLADEQFF
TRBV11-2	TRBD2	CASGGLAGWDTQYF
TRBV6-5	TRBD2	CASSWDGTSGNEQFF
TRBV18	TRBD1	CASSVNRGLETQYF
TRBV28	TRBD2	CASSAGLGWNEQFF
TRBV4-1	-	CASSRGGAPSGANVLTF
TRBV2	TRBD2	CASRTSGPTYEQYF
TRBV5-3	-	CARSLARQLSTEAFF
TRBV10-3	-	CAIRGAEETQYF
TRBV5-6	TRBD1	CASSLDRGYGYTF
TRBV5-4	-	CASSLGTGSPLHF
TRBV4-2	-	CASSPGQTYEQYF
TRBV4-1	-	CASSLKRGNYGYTF
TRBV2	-	CASSEPPKEQFF
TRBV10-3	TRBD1	CAISSGTGNTGELFF
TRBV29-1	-	CSVEWGLGETQYF